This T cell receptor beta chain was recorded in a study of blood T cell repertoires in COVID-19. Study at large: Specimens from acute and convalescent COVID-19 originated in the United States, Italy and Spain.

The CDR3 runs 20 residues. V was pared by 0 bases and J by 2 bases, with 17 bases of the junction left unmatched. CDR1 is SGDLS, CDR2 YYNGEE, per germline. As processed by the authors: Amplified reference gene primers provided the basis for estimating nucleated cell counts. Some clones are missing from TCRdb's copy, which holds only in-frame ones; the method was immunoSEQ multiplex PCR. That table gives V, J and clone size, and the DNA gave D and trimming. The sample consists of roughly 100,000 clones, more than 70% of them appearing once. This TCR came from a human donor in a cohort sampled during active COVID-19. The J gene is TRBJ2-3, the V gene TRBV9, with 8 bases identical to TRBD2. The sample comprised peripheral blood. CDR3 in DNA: TGTGCCAGCAGCGTAGGACCCAATGCGGGGGGCCCCTCTTTCACAGATACGCAGTATTTT. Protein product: CASSVGPNAGGPSFTDTQYF.